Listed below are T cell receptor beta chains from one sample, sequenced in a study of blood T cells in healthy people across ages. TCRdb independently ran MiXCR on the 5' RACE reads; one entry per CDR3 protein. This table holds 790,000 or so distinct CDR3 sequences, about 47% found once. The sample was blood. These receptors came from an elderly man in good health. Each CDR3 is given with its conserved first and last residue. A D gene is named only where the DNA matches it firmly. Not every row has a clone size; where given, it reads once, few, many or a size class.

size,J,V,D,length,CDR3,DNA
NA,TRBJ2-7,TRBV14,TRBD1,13,CASSGTGRNEQYF,TGTGCCAGCTCGGGGACAGGGAGGAATGAGCAGTACTTC
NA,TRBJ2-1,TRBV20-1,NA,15,CSVIGRWLVYNEQFF,TGCAGTGTCATAGGAAGGTGGCTGGTATACAATGAGCAGTTCTTC
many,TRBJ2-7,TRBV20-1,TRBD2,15,CSARVPSGRAYEQYF,TGCAGTGCTAGAGTCCCTAGCGGGAGGGCCTACGAGCAGTACTTC
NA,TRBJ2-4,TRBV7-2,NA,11,CASSWADFQYF,TGTGCCAGCAGCTGGGCGGATTTTCAGTACTTC
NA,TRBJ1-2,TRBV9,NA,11,CASSLSGAYTF,TGTGCCAGCAGCCTCTCCGGAGCCTACACCTTC
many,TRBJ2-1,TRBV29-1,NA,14,CSVEPRGADNEQFF,TGCAGCGTTGAACCTCGGGGGGCTGACAATGAGCAGTTCTTC
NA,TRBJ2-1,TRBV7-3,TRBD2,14,CASSQTASGRTQFF,TGTGCCAGCAGCCAAACGGCTAGCGGGAGGACGCAGTTCTTC
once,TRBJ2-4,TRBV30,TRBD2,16,CAWGLAGVESKDIQYF,TGTGCCTGGGGGCTAGCGGGAGTCGAGTCCAAAGACATTCAGTACTTC
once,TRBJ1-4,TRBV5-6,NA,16,CASSFRAGEGTEKLFF,TGTGCCAGCAGCTTTCGGGCAGGGGAGGGAACGGAAAAACTGTTTTTT
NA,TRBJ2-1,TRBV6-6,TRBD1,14,CATMDRGGTYEQFF,TGTGCCACCATGGACAGGGGGGGAACGTATGAGCAGTTCTTC
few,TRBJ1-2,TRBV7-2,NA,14,CASSSQGSDYGYTF,TGTGCCAGCAGCTCACAGGGAAGTGACTATGGCTACACCTTC